Below, one TCR beta chain is given with its context. Generated by immunoSEQ multiplex PCR, the TCRdb table keeps only in-frame clones and is missing some. This table holds over 55,000 clones, around four fifths found once. This specimen comes from a study of blood T cell repertoires in COVID-19. Study-level background: Sites in the United States, Italy and Spain provided acute and convalescent COVID-19 samples. PBMCs, B-cell-depleted T cells, or T cells provided the cDNA or gDNA that made up the material.

Trimming took 3 bases from V and 3 from J; bases not matched to a gene: 4. The CDR3 loop spans 15 amino acids. Germline V lookup: CDR1 ENHRY, CDR2 SYGVKD. This chain uses TRBV10-3 with TRBJ2-2, with 7 bases matching TRBD1. The TCR sequence derives from a human donor in a cohort sampled during active COVID-19. The sequencing input was peripheral blood. Written as DNA, the CDR3 is TGTGCCATCAGTGAACAGGGGCTGGACACCGGGGAGCTGTTTTTT. Encoded protein: CAISEQGLDTGELFF.